The clone carrying this TCR beta chain was counted between two and nine times. This record belongs to a study of patients and donors after allogeneic stem cell transplantation. This CDR3 region has 14 residues. CDR1 and CDR2 from the germline V gene are GTSNPN and SVGIG (reference sequence). Trimming removed 0 bases from V and 9 bases from J; junction bases left unmatched: 7. In TCRdb, the RT-PCR reads were re-called with MiXCR into one record per CDR3 protein. The sample consists of 9,500 to 15,000 distinct CDR3 sequences, approximately 25% of them appearing once. The receptor was isolated from a human donor who was either an allogeneic HSCT recipient or a stem cell or donor lymphocyte infusion donor (not recorded which). It is not recorded whose cells these are; they may come from a transplant donor. The sample was blood, either unsorted or a sorted T cell fraction (not recorded which). V is TRBV30 and J is TRBJ1-5; 8 bases line up with TRBD1. The CDR3: CAWSVLAGGGPQHF. The DNA for the CDR3 is TGTGCCTGGAGTGTACTTGCAGGGGGCGGGCCCCAGCATTTT.